The source of this T cell receptor beta chain is a study of CD8 T cell repertoires and HIV-1 epitope variants. The CDR3 contains 14 residues. CDR1 and CDR2 from the germline V gene are SEHNR and FQNEAQ (reference sequence). With V trimmed by 5 bases and J by 2 bases, 6 bases remained unmatched. Profiled with immunoSEQ multiplex PCR; TCRdb holds only in-frame clones, not every one. The sample lists some 87,000 clones; roughly four fifths were seen once. The chain combines TRBV7-9 with TRBJ2-7; the match to TRBD1 covers 7 bases. The receptor's source is a male donor with HIV. Sample: uncultured baseline CD8+ T cells from peripheral blood mononuclear cells (PBMCs). CDR3 protein: CASSSWDSTYEQYF. The CDR3, as DNA: TGTGCCAGCAGCAGCTGGGACAGTACCTACGAGCAGTACTTC.